These T cell receptor beta chains were read from a single sample in a study of vaccination effects on CD4 cells after COVID-19. Their antigen targets remain unknown. Some clones are missing from TCRdb's copy, which holds only in-frame ones; the method was immunoSEQ multiplex PCR. The repertoire has around 50,000 clones, nearly 75% of them found once; the top ten carry about 5.4%. Sequencing used CD4+ T cells from PBMCs cultured without peptide, obtained after COVID-19 vaccination. The receptor source for this set is a human donor who had a prior SARS-CoV-2 infection. The CDR3 runs from the conserved cysteine through the conserved F or W. A D gene is named only where the DNA matches it firmly. Size is omitted from some rows. Given values are once, few, many or a class for expanded clones.

D gene	clone size	CDR3 length	J gene	V gene	CDR3 DNA	CDR3 protein
TRBD1	once	18	TRBJ2-6	TRBV5-8	TGTGCCAGCAGCTGGGCAGGACAGGGGGCGGCCGGGGCCAACGTCCTGACTTTC	CASSWAGQGAAGANVLTF
-	-	15	TRBJ2-7	TRBV4-2	TGTGCCAGCAGCCAAGCGGGGGAGAGCGGCTACGAGCAGTACTTC	CASSQAGESGYEQYF
TRBD1	few	16	TRBJ2-7	TRBV24-1	TGTGCCACCAGTGATGCACAGACAGGGGATCATTACGAGCAGTACTTC	CATSDAQTGDHYEQYF
-	-	12	TRBJ2-5	TRBV23-1	TGCGCCAGCAGTTACCTGCCAGAGACCCAGTACTTC	CASSYLPETQYF
-	-	13	TRBJ1-2	TRBV13	TGTGCCAGCAGCTTAGGGAAGAACTATGGCTACACCTTC	CASSLGKNYGYTF
TRBD1	few	15	TRBJ2-7	TRBV4-1	TGCGCCAGCAGCCAAGGGACAGGCGATTCCTACGAGCAGTACTTC	CASSQGTGDSYEQYF
TRBD1	-	17	TRBJ1-1	TRBV4-1	TGCGCCAGCAGCCAAGTCCACAGGGGGAGGGGGTACACTGAAGCTTTCTTT	CASSQVHRGRGYTEAFF
TRBD2	-	16	TRBJ2-7	TRBV30	TGTGCCTGGAGTCCCGACCTCACGGGACTAGTCTACGAGCAGTACTTC	CAWSPDLTGLVYEQYF
-	-	11	TRBJ1-5	TRBV6-5	TGTGCCAGCGGGGATGTTCAGCCCCAGCATTTT	CASGDVQPQHF
TRBD1	few	15	TRBJ1-1	TRBV7-9	TGTGCCAGCAGCCCCCGACAGGGGGAGGACACTGAAGCTTTCTTT	CASSPRQGEDTEAFF
-	-	12	TRBJ2-7	TRBV6-2/TRBV6-3	TGTGCCAGCAGTTCCGGCTCCTACGAGCAGTACTTC	CASSSGSYEQYF
-	-	14	TRBJ2-7	TRBV6-2/TRBV6-3	TGTGCCAGCAGCCGTGGACAGAGCCCCTACGAGCAGTACTTC	CASSRGQSPYEQYF
-	-	15	TRBJ1-2	TRBV18	TGTGCCAGCTCGCCGAATTCCCCCGGAGGGTCTGGCTACACCTTC	CASSPNSPGGSGYTF
TRBD2	-	15	TRBJ2-2	TRBV7-2	TGTGCCAGCAGCCGTAGCGGGGCGAACACCGGGGAGCTGTTTTTT	CASSRSGANTGELFF
-	once	14	TRBJ2-7	TRBV6-5	TGTGCCAGCAGCCTAGACTTGGGCCACTACGAGCAGTACTTC	CASSLDLGHYEQYF
-	-	15	TRBJ2-3	TRBV4-3	TGCGCCAGCAGCCGAACTTGGGACTTCACAGATACGCAGTATTTT	CASSRTWDFTDTQYF
TRBD1	few	13	TRBJ2-1	TRBV5-4	TGTGCCAGCAGCAAACGACAGGGTTATGAGCAGTTCTTC	CASSKRQGYEQFF